A selection of T cell receptor beta chains follows, all from one sample in a study of T cells in Graves' hyperthyroidism and ophthalmopathy. Each CDR3 protein gets one entry after TCRdb re-called the multiplex PCR reads with MiXCR. The data contain about 610,000 distinct CDR3 sequences, 16% of them singletons. Sequenced sample: blood. The receptors were gathered from a woman aged 40 to 50 with Graves' ophthalmopathy. Both conserved end residues are part of each CDR3. Each record gives: J gene, D gene, V gene, clone size, CDR3 protein, CDR3 DNA. D genes are given only for firm matches. Size values are once, few and many counts, or a class for expanded clones, and some rows have none.

J gene: TRBJ1-4
D gene: NA
V gene: TRBV11-1
clone size: many
CDR3 protein: CASSQGRATNEKLFF
CDR3 DNA: TGTGCCAGCAGCCAGGGGAGAGCAACTAATGAAAAACTGTTTTTT

J gene: TRBJ1-3
D gene: TRBD1
V gene: TRBV12-3/TRBV12-4
clone size: NA
CDR3 protein: CASSFTGAGNTIYF
CDR3 DNA: TGTGCCAGCAGTTTTACAGGGGCTGGAAACACCATATATTTT

J gene: TRBJ1-2
D gene: NA
V gene: TRBV9
clone size: NA
CDR3 protein: CASNRPAGARKGFNYGYTF
CDR3 DNA: TGTGCCAGCAACCGCCCCGCGGGAGCCCGGAAAGGATTTAACTATGGCTACACCTTC

J gene: TRBJ2-7
D gene: TRBD1
V gene: TRBV10-3
clone size: NA
CDR3 protein: CAISAGTGGWQQYF
CDR3 DNA: TGTGCCATCAGTGCTGGGACAGGGGGATGGCAGCAGTACTTC

J gene: TRBJ2-1
D gene: TRBD2
V gene: TRBV29-1
clone size: NA
CDR3 protein: CSVGATSGRGDNEQFF
CDR3 DNA: TGCAGCGTTGGGGCCACTAGCGGGAGGGGGGACAATGAGCAGTTCTTC

J gene: TRBJ1-6
D gene: NA
V gene: TRBV14
clone size: many
CDR3 protein: CASSQAGGVSPLHF
CDR3 DNA: TGTGCCAGCAGCCAAGCCGGTGGAGTTTCACCCCTCCACTTT

J gene: TRBJ1-6
D gene: NA
V gene: TRBV20-1
clone size: NA
CDR3 protein: CSASPPRRISPLHF
CDR3 DNA: TGCAGTGCTAGTCCGCCTAGGCGGATTTCACCCCTCCACTTT

J gene: TRBJ2-5
D gene: NA
V gene: TRBV5-1
clone size: NA
CDR3 protein: CASSLGLATRETQYF
CDR3 DNA: TGCGCCAGCAGCTTGGGCCTAGCGACCCGCGAGACCCAGTACTTC

J gene: TRBJ2-2
D gene: NA
V gene: TRBV11-2
clone size: few
CDR3 protein: CASSPWTANTGELFF
CDR3 DNA: TGTGCCAGCAGCCCCTGGACCGCCAACACCGGGGAGCTGTTTTTT

J gene: TRBJ1-2
D gene: NA
V gene: TRBV28
clone size: many
CDR3 protein: CASEGNYGYTF
CDR3 DNA: TGTGCCAGCGAAGGAAACTATGGCTACACCTTC

J gene: TRBJ1-2
D gene: TRBD1
V gene: TRBV5-6
clone size: NA
CDR3 protein: CASSFRTGEVGYTF
CDR3 DNA: TGTGCCAGCAGCTTTCGGACAGGCGAAGTCGGCTACACCTTC

J gene: TRBJ1-3
D gene: NA
V gene: TRBV30
clone size: many
CDR3 protein: CAWSLGGGNTIYF
CDR3 DNA: TGTGCCTGGAGTCTTGGGGGTGGAAACACCATATATTTT

J gene: TRBJ1-1
D gene: NA
V gene: TRBV19
clone size: NA
CDR3 protein: CASSLEDGGNTEAFF
CDR3 DNA: TGTGCCAGTAGCCTCGAGGACGGGGGGAACACTGAAGCTTTCTTT

J gene: TRBJ2-1
D gene: TRBD2
V gene: TRBV7-2
clone size: NA
CDR3 protein: CASSLSSGGFNEQFF
CDR3 DNA: TGTGCCAGCAGCTTATCTAGCGGGGGATTTAATGAGCAGTTCTTC

J gene: TRBJ2-7
D gene: TRBD2
V gene: TRBV6-1
clone size: many
CDR3 protein: CASSSPLAGKTYEQYF
CDR3 DNA: TGTGCCAGCAGTTCCCCTTTAGCGGGAAAGACCTACGAGCAGTACTTC

J gene: TRBJ2-1
D gene: NA
V gene: TRBV12-3/TRBV12-4
clone size: NA
CDR3 protein: CASSLDGHRRNEQFF
CDR3 DNA: TGTGCCAGCAGTTTAGACGGACACCGACGGAATGAGCAGTTCTTC

J gene: TRBJ1-6
D gene: TRBD1
V gene: TRBV6-5
clone size: NA
CDR3 protein: CASSYPRGTGGNNSPLHF
CDR3 DNA: TGTGCCAGCAGTTACCCACGAGGGACAGGGGGCAATAATTCACCCCTCCACTTT

J gene: TRBJ1-4
D gene: TRBD1
V gene: TRBV30
clone size: NA
CDR3 protein: CAWSVQGQGWTNEKLFF
CDR3 DNA: TGTGCCTGGAGTGTACAGGGACAGGGGTGGACTAATGAAAAACTGTTTTTT

J gene: TRBJ2-5
D gene: NA
V gene: TRBV7-6
clone size: NA
CDR3 protein: CASSHGLREKTQYF
CDR3 DNA: TGTGCCAGCAGCCACGGACTCAGAGAAAAGACCCAGTACTTC

J gene: TRBJ2-2
D gene: NA
V gene: TRBV15
clone size: NA
CDR3 protein: CATSRDHGGGTGELFF
CDR3 DNA: TGTGCCACCAGCAGAGATCACGGAGGAGGTACCGGGGAGCTGTTTTTT

J gene: TRBJ2-3
D gene: NA
V gene: TRBV9
clone size: NA
CDR3 protein: CASSVATATRGVTDTQYF
CDR3 DNA: TGTGCCAGCAGCGTAGCTACGGCTACAAGGGGGGTCACAGATACGCAGTATTTT

J gene: TRBJ2-3
D gene: TRBD2
V gene: TRBV20-1
clone size: many
CDR3 protein: CSAILAGTTDTQYF
CDR3 DNA: TGCAGTGCCATACTAGCGGGGACCACAGATACGCAGTATTTT

J gene: TRBJ1-5
D gene: TRBD1
V gene: TRBV28
clone size: once
CDR3 protein: CACRTGGNQPQHF
CDR3 DNA: TGTGCTTGCAGGACAGGGGGCAATCAGCCCCAGCATTTT

J gene: TRBJ1-2
D gene: NA
V gene: TRBV6-1
clone size: NA
CDR3 protein: CASTRDAHGYTF
CDR3 DNA: TGTGCCAGCACTCGGGACGCGCATGGCTACACCTTC

J gene: TRBJ2-1
D gene: TRBD1
V gene: TRBV7-3
clone size: many
CDR3 protein: CASSSGQGHNEQFF
CDR3 DNA: TGTGCCAGCAGTTCCGGACAGGGCCACAATGAGCAGTTCTTC

J gene: TRBJ1-2
D gene: NA
V gene: TRBV28
clone size: NA
CDR3 protein: CASRYPTWGGYTF
CDR3 DNA: TGTGCCAGCAGATATCCTACTTGGGGTGGCTACACCTTC

J gene: TRBJ2-1
D gene: TRBD2
V gene: TRBV20-1
clone size: few
CDR3 protein: CSAELAGGLNEQFF
CDR3 DNA: TGCAGTGCGGAACTAGCGGGGGGGCTCAATGAGCAGTTCTTC

J gene: TRBJ1-3
D gene: NA
V gene: TRBV4-1
clone size: NA
CDR3 protein: CASSQPWSHRNTIYF
CDR3 DNA: TGCGCCAGCAGCCAACCCTGGTCGCATAGAAACACCATATATTTT

J gene: TRBJ2-1
D gene: NA
V gene: TRBV3-1
clone size: NA
CDR3 protein: CASSQDVLIGGGHNEQFF
CDR3 DNA: TGTGCCAGCAGCCAAGATGTCTTAATAGGCGGGGGCCACAATGAGCAGTTCTTC

J gene: TRBJ2-1
D gene: TRBD2
V gene: TRBV4-1
clone size: few
CDR3 protein: CASSHSYSGRADNEQFF
CDR3 DNA: TGCGCCAGCAGCCATTCTTATAGCGGGAGGGCCGACAATGAGCAGTTCTTC

J gene: TRBJ2-5
D gene: NA
V gene: TRBV11-2
clone size: many
CDR3 protein: CASRCPDF
CDR3 DNA: TGTGCCAGCCGATGTCCAGACTTC

J gene: TRBJ2-7
D gene: TRBD2
V gene: TRBV7-2
clone size: many
CDR3 protein: CASSLGGSQREQYF
CDR3 DNA: TGTGCCAGCAGCTTAGGCGGGAGCCAGCGCGAGCAGTACTTC

J gene: TRBJ1-2
D gene: NA
V gene: TRBV11-2
clone size: many
CDR3 protein: CASSFVQGGGYTF
CDR3 DNA: TGTGCCAGCAGCTTTGTACAGGGAGGGGGCTACACCTTC

J gene: TRBJ2-1
D gene: NA
V gene: TRBV14
clone size: NA
CDR3 protein: CASSQTRSAGQFF
CDR3 DNA: TGTGCCAGCAGCCAAACTAGGTCAGCGGGGCAGTTCTTC

J gene: TRBJ1-4
D gene: NA
V gene: TRBV20-1
clone size: few
CDR3 protein: CSANPSGSVEKLFF
CDR3 DNA: TGCAGTGCCAACCCCTCCGGATCGGTTGAAAAACTGTTTTTT

J gene: TRBJ1-1
D gene: NA
V gene: TRBV4-1
clone size: many
CDR3 protein: CASSQGLDEAFF
CDR3 DNA: TGCGCCAGCAGCCAAGGATTGGATGAAGCTTTCTTT

J gene: TRBJ1-1
D gene: NA
V gene: TRBV12-3/TRBV12-4
clone size: many
CDR3 protein: CASSLGINTEAFF
CDR3 DNA: TGCGCCAGCAGCTTGGGGATCAACACTGAAGCTTTCTTT

J gene: TRBJ2-1
D gene: TRBD1
V gene: TRBV7-3
clone size: NA
CDR3 protein: CASIRDPGQGRQFF
CDR3 DNA: TGTGCCAGCATCCGCGACCCGGGACAGGGGAGGCAGTTCTTC

J gene: TRBJ2-1
D gene: TRBD1
V gene: TRBV7-9
clone size: many
CDR3 protein: CASSLRPKDRGTDEQFF
CDR3 DNA: TGTGCCAGCAGCTTACGTCCTAAGGACAGGGGGACCGATGAGCAGTTCTTC

J gene: TRBJ1-1
D gene: TRBD1
V gene: TRBV7-9
clone size: many
CDR3 protein: CASSFAGGTEAFF
CDR3 DNA: TGTGCCAGCAGCTTTGCAGGGGGTACTGAAGCTTTCTTT

J gene: TRBJ2-1
D gene: TRBD1
V gene: TRBV28
clone size: few
CDR3 protein: CASSIGTGGNEQFF
CDR3 DNA: TGTGCCAGCAGTATCGGGACAGGCGGCAATGAGCAGTTCTTC

J gene: TRBJ2-3
D gene: NA
V gene: TRBV7-8
clone size: many
CDR3 protein: CASSYGQPVSSTDTQYF
CDR3 DNA: TGTGCCAGCAGCTACGGACAGCCCGTTTCTAGCACAGATACGCAGTATTTT

J gene: TRBJ1-5
D gene: NA
V gene: TRBV27
clone size: many
CDR3 protein: CASSFRGSNQPQHF
CDR3 DNA: TGTGCCAGCAGTTTTAGGGGTAGCAATCAGCCCCAGCATTTT

J gene: TRBJ2-7
D gene: NA
V gene: TRBV15
clone size: many
CDR3 protein: CATSRGLAYPYEQYF
CDR3 DNA: TGTGCCACCAGCAGAGGCCTAGCGTACCCCTACGAGCAGTACTTC

J gene: TRBJ2-4
D gene: NA
V gene: TRBV9
clone size: NA
CDR3 protein: CASSVVGGWAKNIQYF
CDR3 DNA: TGTGCCAGCAGCGTAGTTGGGGGGTGGGCCAAAAACATTCAGTACTTC

J gene: TRBJ1-1
D gene: TRBD1
V gene: TRBV12-3/TRBV12-4
clone size: NA
CDR3 protein: CASSPTLGTGPTEAFF
CDR3 DNA: TGTGCCAGCAGTCCTACGCTCGGGACAGGACCGACCGAAGCTTTCTTT

J gene: TRBJ1-4
D gene: TRBD1
V gene: TRBV7-9
clone size: few
CDR3 protein: CASSEGTVSNEKLFF
CDR3 DNA: TGTGCCAGCAGCGAGGGGACAGTTTCGAATGAAAAACTGTTTTTT

J gene: TRBJ2-5
D gene: NA
V gene: TRBV6-2/TRBV6-3
clone size: many
CDR3 protein: CASSNSETAKTQYF
CDR3 DNA: TGTGCCAGCAGTAACTCAGAGACCGCGAAGACCCAGTACTTC

J gene: TRBJ2-2
D gene: TRBD2
V gene: TRBV20-1
clone size: few
CDR3 protein: CSALAGGTVTGELFF
CDR3 DNA: TGCAGTGCTTTAGCGGGGGGGACTGTAACCGGGGAGCTGTTTTTT

J gene: TRBJ2-1
D gene: TRBD1
V gene: TRBV19
clone size: few
CDR3 protein: CASSIVQGAGVNEQFF
CDR3 DNA: TGTGCCAGTAGTATAGTGCAGGGGGCAGGTGTTAATGAGCAGTTCTTC

J gene: TRBJ2-1
D gene: NA
V gene: TRBV5-5
clone size: many
CDR3 protein: CASSSMTSGNEQFF
CDR3 DNA: TGTGCCAGCAGCTCCATGACGAGTGGCAATGAGCAGTTCTTC

J gene: TRBJ2-3
D gene: NA
V gene: TRBV20-1
clone size: NA
CDR3 protein: CSARVVAAITDTQYF
CDR3 DNA: TGCAGTGCTAGAGTGGTAGCAGCCATCACAGATACGCAGTATTTT

J gene: TRBJ1-1
D gene: NA
V gene: TRBV2
clone size: many
CDR3 protein: CASMGQGNTEAFF
CDR3 DNA: TGTGCCAGCATGGGGCAGGGGAACACTGAAGCTTTCTTT

J gene: TRBJ2-7
D gene: TRBD1
V gene: TRBV3-1
clone size: NA
CDR3 protein: CASSQWDRDNYEQYF
CDR3 DNA: TGTGCCAGCAGCCAATGGGACAGGGACAACTACGAGCAGTACTTC

J gene: TRBJ2-3
D gene: NA
V gene: TRBV27
clone size: many
CDR3 protein: CASSPYWGLSTDTQYF
CDR3 DNA: TGTGCCAGCAGTCCGTATTGGGGGTTAAGCACAGATACGCAGTATTTT